A selection of T cell receptor beta chains follows, all from one sample in a study of T-cell memory formation after mild COVID-19. TCRdb reanalysed the 5' RACE reads using MiXCR and keeps one entry per CDR3 protein. The data hold fewer than 300,000 distinct CDR3 sequences, with around 17% observed a single time. Sequences were obtained from PBMCs or a T cell subset sorted from them (not recorded which). Receptor source: a man aged 18 to 29 who had mild COVID-19 (a few samples of this study predate the infection). Cell type and time point are not known. CDR3s include the opening cysteine and the closing phenylalanine or tryptophan. The order of the fields is V gene, clone size, D gene, J gene, CDR3 length, CDR3 DNA, CDR3 protein. D genes are given only for firm matches. Only some rows state a clone size, as once, few, many or a class for expanded clones.

>TRBV9|.|.|TRBJ2-3|15
TGTGCCAGCAGCGTAGTGGGGGCTAGCACAGATACGCAGTATTTT
CASSVVGASTDTQYF
>TRBV11-2|few|.|TRBJ1-1|14
TGTGCCAGCAGCTTTGGACGTTCGAACACTGAAGCTTTCTTT
CASSFGRSNTEAFF
>TRBV29-1|few|TRBD1|TRBJ2-7|15
TGCAGCGTTGAAGGGACAGGGAAAGGGACCTACGAGCAGTACTTC
CSVEGTGKGTYEQYF
>TRBV5-1|few|TRBD1|TRBJ2-7|15
TGCGCCAGCAGCTTGGACGGGACAGGGAAAGGGGAGCAGTACTTC
CASSLDGTGKGEQYF
>TRBV12-3/TRBV12-4|.|.|TRBJ1-2|12
TGTGCCAGCAGACCACAGGGTATTGGCTACACCTTC
CASRPQGIGYTF
>TRBV6-2/TRBV6-3|.|.|TRBJ2-7|13
TGTGCCAGCAGTTGGGGTTGGTCCTACGAGCAGTACTTC
CASSWGWSYEQYF
>TRBV6-5|.|TRBD2|TRBJ2-3|16
TGTGCCAGCAGTCCCGAGACTAGCGGGGGGGCCGATACGCAGTATTTT
CASSPETSGGADTQYF
>TRBV5-1|few|.|TRBJ1-1|16
TGCGCCAGCAGCCTCCCGACCACAGGGTTGAACACTGAAGCTTTCTTT
CASSLPTTGLNTEAFF
>TRBV28|.|.|TRBJ2-4|13
TGTGCCAGCTGGGGAACAGGGCTTACCATTCAGTACTTC
CASWGTGLTIQYF
>TRBV6-5|many|.|TRBJ2-3|11
TGTGCCAGCAGACTAGCTAGAACGCAGTATTTT
CASRLARTQYF
>TRBV7-9|.|TRBD2|TRBJ2-7|14
TGTGCCAGCAGCACTAGCGAAATGGTCTACGAGCAGTACTTC
CASSTSEMVYEQYF
>TRBV20-1|.|.|TRBJ2-1|15
TGCAGTGCTAGAGCTCCTGGGAGCTCCTACAATGAGCAGTTCTTC
CSARAPGSSYNEQFF
>TRBV6-2/TRBV6-3|few|.|TRBJ1-2|15
TGTGCCAGCAGTTACCTCCAGGGTGCGAACTATGGCTACACCTTC
CASSYLQGANYGYTF
>TRBV3-1|.|.|TRBJ2-5|15
TGTGCCAGCAGCCAAGCAGGACTACTTCAAGAGACCCAGTACTTC
CASSQAGLLQETQYF
>TRBV21-1|.|.|TRBJ1-5|11
TGTGCCAGCAGCCGGGGGCAGCCCCAGCATTTT
CASSRGQPQHF
>TRBV7-9|.|.|TRBJ2-2|13
TGTGCCAGCAGCTTGGGACACCCCGGGGAGCTGTTTTTT
CASSLGHPGELFF
>TRBV11-3|.|.|TRBJ2-2|12
TGTGCCAGCAGCTTGGAATGGGGGGAGCTGTTTTTT
CASSLEWGELFF
>TRBV4-2|.|.|TRBJ2-5|14
TGTGACAGCAGCCAAGAAGGGTCCGGGGAGACCCAGTACTTC
CDSSQEGSGETQYF
>TRBV7-2|.|TRBD2|TRBJ2-7|14
TGTGCCAGCAGCTCGGGGGGGGTAATCAGCGAGCAGTACTTC
CASSSGGVISEQYF
>TRBV12-3/TRBV12-4|.|TRBD2|TRBJ2-5|19
TGTGCCAGCAGTCGACCCCCGCGGACTAGCGGGGGGGCCAGGGAGACCCAGTACTTC
CASSRPPRTSGGARETQYF
>TRBV20-1|once|.|TRBJ2-3|15
TGCAGTGCCCTAGTAACTGGGGGGAGCACAGATACGCAGTATTTT
CSALVTGGSTDTQYF
>TRBV5-1|.|.|TRBJ2-2|15
TGCGCCAGCAGCTTGCTTGGTTGGAACACCGGGGAGCTGTTTTTT
CASSLLGWNTGELFF
>TRBV29-1|.|.|TRBJ2-7|12
TGCAGCGTTGAAGATCCGCCCGGGCCGGCGTACTTC
CSVEDPPGPAYF
>TRBV19|once|.|TRBJ1-1|14
TGTGCCAGTAGAACCACAGGGCCGGACACTGAAGCTTTCTTT
CASRTTGPDTEAFF
>TRBV4-1|.|.|TRBJ2-5|15
TGCGCCAGCAGCCAACGTAGGGGGGACCAAGAGACCCAGTACTTC
CASSQRRGDQETQYF
>TRBV6-1|few|.|TRBJ1-6|14
TGTGCCAGCAGTGGCGGCAATTCTAATTCACCCCTCCACTTT
CASSGGNSNSPLHF
>TRBV10-2|.|.|TRBJ1-1|14
TGCGCCAGCAGTGTCCCGGTGGGGAACACTGAAGCTTTCTTT
CASSVPVGNTEAFF
>TRBV7-9|.|.|TRBJ1-1|14
TGTGCCAGCAGCTCCCAGGGCGGGTTGACTGAAGCTTTCTTT
CASSSQGGLTEAFF
>TRBV5-1|.|TRBD2|TRBJ2-5|14
TGCGCCAGCAGCCTCGGGGGGGCATCAGAGACCCAGTACTTC
CASSLGGASETQYF
>TRBV6-2/TRBV6-3|.|TRBD2|TRBJ2-1|13
TGTGCCAGCATTGCGCGGGAGCACAATGAGCAGTTCTTC
CASIAREHNEQFF
>TRBV2|few|.|TRBJ2-1|13
TGTGCCAGCAGTGAAGAGATACGTAATGAGCAGTTCTTC
CASSEEIRNEQFF
>TRBV5-1|few|TRBD2|TRBJ2-5|19
TGCGCCAGCAGCTCCCCTCGACTAGCGGGGGAGGAGGTCCAAGAGACCCAGTACTTC
CASSSPRLAGEEVQETQYF
>TRBV7-2|.|.|TRBJ2-2|13
TGTGCCAGCAGCTTTACGCGAACCGGGGAGCTGTTTTTT
CASSFTRTGELFF
>TRBV6-5|many|.|TRBJ1-2|14
TGTGCCAGCAGTTCACTCCGGGACGTTTGCGGCTACACCTTC
CASSSLRDVCGYTF
>TRBV20-1|many|TRBD2|TRBJ2-5|16
TGCAGTGCTAGAGATCGGGTAGCGGGCACTCCCGTGGCCCAGTACTTC
CSARDRVAGTPVAQYF
>TRBV11-2|few|.|TRBJ1-3|15
TGTGCCAGCAGCTATTGGGGCCGCTCTGGAAACACCATATATTTT
CASSYWGRSGNTIYF
>TRBV11-2|.|.|TRBJ2-5|15
TGTGCCAGCAGGCCCCAGGGGGGGAGCCAAGAGACCCAGTACTTC
CASRPQGGSQETQYF
>TRBV20-1|.|.|TRBJ1-2|13
TGCAGTGCTAGTAGCGGGGCAGGCGGCGGCTACACCTTC
CSASSGAGGGYTF
>TRBV28|.|.|TRBJ1-1|14
TGTGCCAGCAGTTTTTTCCCGGATCCGAAGGGTGCTTTCTTT
CASSFFPDPKGAFF
>TRBV7-8|few|.|TRBJ2-1|14
TGTGCCAGCAGCGTACGACTGGGTAGGGGTGAGCAGTTCTTC
CASSVRLGRGEQFF
>TRBV20-1|.|.|TRBJ1-5|15
TGCAGTGCTAGAGATGGAACACCCGAGGGGCAGCCCCAGCATTTT
CSARDGTPEGQPQHF
>TRBV10-3|.|.|TRBJ2-4|13
TGTGCCACCACGGGGGTAGGGGGAAACATTCAGTACTTC
CATTGVGGNIQYF
>TRBV20-1|once|TRBD1|TRBJ1-1|14
TGCAGTGCTAGAGCCGGACAGGGTCTGGCAGAAGCTTTCTTT
CSARAGQGLAEAFF
>TRBV5-1|many|.|TRBJ2-1|13
TGCGCCAGCAGCTTGCCTGTTTACAATGAGCAGTTCTTC
CASSLPVYNEQFF
>TRBV12-3/TRBV12-4|few|TRBD1|TRBJ1-6|15
TGTGCCAGCAGTCCCCGGACAGGCAGGGAATCACCCCTCCACTTT
CASSPRTGRESPLHF